The 24 T cell receptor beta chains presented below share a single source sample, sequenced in a study of patients and donors after allogeneic stem cell transplantation. Via MiXCR, TCRdb re-called the RT-PCR reads, giving one row per CDR3 protein. The sample consists of about 57,000 distinct CDR3 sequences, about 14% of them appearing once. The sequenced sample was blood, either unsorted or a sorted T cell fraction (not recorded which). Source of these receptors: a human donor who was either an allogeneic HSCT recipient or a stem cell or donor lymphocyte infusion donor (not recorded which). It is not recorded whose cells these are; they may come from a transplant donor.

The chain links TRBV7-2 to TRBJ2-4, with TRBD1 matching 7 bases. CDR1 is SGHTA and CDR2 is FQGNSA in the germline V gene. J gave up 7 bases and V 3 bases, and 3 bases lay outside the gene matches. The CDR3 totals 13 residues. CDR3 residues: CASSFQQGNIQYF. In DNA, the CDR3 is TGTGCCAGCAGCTTCCAACAGGGGAACATTCAGTACTTC.

Note on this clonotype: A much larger clone differs from this one at a single base, so this may be a read error. The chain carries TRBV15 and TRBJ1-4; no firm D call. CDR1 is LNHNV, CDR2 YYDKDF, per germline (reference sequence). The V gene lost 1 base and the J gene lost 10 bases, with 13 bases spanning the gap. CDR3 length: 14 amino acids. CDR3 DNA sequence: TGTGCCACCAGCAGAGGTCGCGTAGGTGGAAAACTGTTTTTT. Translated, it gives CATSRGRVGGKLFF.

Only a few counts were recorded for this clonotype. The chain joins TRBV9 to TRBJ1-1, with TRBD1 as a possible D gene (5 bases). Trimming shortened V by 0 bases and J by 1 base, and 10 bases separated the two germline ends. This CDR3 is 15 amino acids long. Germline lookup yields CDR1 SGDLS and CDR2 YYNGEE. The CDR3 DNA sequence: TGTGCCAGCAGCGTAGGTGTCGGGGGGAACACTGAAGCTTTCTTT. This gives the protein CASSVGVGGNTEAFF.

The J gene is TRBJ2-1, the V gene TRBV12-3 or TRBV12-4; D gene uncertain. Trimming shortened V by 5 bases and J by 0 bases, and 2 bases separated the two germline ends. This CDR3 is 12 amino acids long. The CDR3 sequence: CASSDSYNEQFF. Written as DNA, the CDR3 is TGTGCCAGCAGTGACTCCTACAATGAGCAGTTCTTC.

This clonotype showed up many times. V usage is TRBV5-1 and J usage is TRBJ1-1; possibly TRBD1 for D (6 bases). There are 16 residues in the CDR3. Between the trimmed V and J ends, which lost 3 bases and 5 bases, there was a span of 20 bases. CDR1 is SGHRS and CDR2 is YFSETQ in the germline V gene. The CDR3 region is CASSWVQGQLITEAFF. The DNA of the CDR3 is TGCGCCAGCAGCTGGGTCCAGGGGCAGCTGATTACTGAAGCTTTCTTT.

This clonotype was counted many times. The genes are TRBV3-1 and TRBJ2-2; D might be TRBD1 or TRBD2, each matching 6 bases. The CDR3 consists of 17 residues. The ends were cut back, 3 bases at V and 3 bases at J, with 17 bases in the middle. Germline V gives CDR1 LGHDT, CDR2 YNNKEL (reference sequence). DNA for the CDR3: TGTGCCAGCAGCCATTTTACCGGGGGCGCGCACACCGGGGAGCTGTTTTTT. This translates into CASSHFTGGAHTGELFF.

This clonotype was observed many times. V is TRBV15 and J is TRBJ1-5; D possibly corresponds to TRBD1 (5 bases). There are 17 residues in the CDR3. The germline V gene encodes CDR1 LNHNV and CDR2 YYDKDF (reference sequence). With 3 bases removed from V and 0 bases from J, the gap between germline ends came to 15 bases. This CDR3 reads CATSSRYDSYSNQPQHF. CDR3 nucleotides: TGTGCCACCAGCAGCCGCTATGACAGCTATAGCAATCAGCCCCAGCATTTT.

This clonotype has just a few counts. J is TRBJ2-2 and V is TRBV6-1, with TRBD1 identical over 7 bases. CDR3 length: 14 residues. V trimming: 8 bases; J trimming: 3 bases; junction bases outside the gene matches: 6. Per germline, CDR1 MNHNS and CDR2 SASEGT. This CDR3 is CASDWTGYTGELFF. DNA of the CDR3: TGTGCCAGCGACTGGACAGGCTACACCGGGGAGCTGTTTTTT.

This clonotype was detected only a few times. The genes are TRBV4-1 and TRBJ2-3, with TRBD2 matching over 8 bases. The V segment lost 4 bases and the J segment 5 bases; nucleotides outside the gene matches: 11. CDR3 size: 16 residues. Germline-derived CDR1 and CDR2 are MGHRA and YSYEKL. CDR3 sequence reads: CASSRPAGVLQDTQYF. Here the CDR3 DNA reads TGCGCCAGCAGCCGGCCAGCGGGAGTCCTCCAAGATACGCAGTATTTT.

This rearrangement joins TRBV25-1 to TRBJ2-3; possible D gene TRBD1, 7 bases. This CDR3 region has 17 residues. Germline CDR1 MGHDK, CDR2 SYGVNS. V dropped 3 bases and J dropped 0 bases, with 16 bases sitting between them. The chain's CDR3 is CASSDGEEGASTDTQYF. CDR3 DNA: TGTGCCAGCAGTGATGGAGAGGAGGGGGCGAGCACAGATACGCAGTATTTT.

This clonotype showed up just a few times. The chain couples TRBV14 to TRBJ1-2, with D unclear. Germline CDR1 reads SGHDN; CDR2 reads FVKESK. This CDR3 comprises 16 residues. Trimming took off 0 bases at V and 0 bases at J, with 11 bases between the two ends. The CDR3 spells CASSQDGPWANYGYTF. CDR3 coding DNA: TGTGCCAGCAGCCAAGACGGGCCATGGGCTAACTATGGCTACACCTTC.

This clonotype was seen more than once but under ten times. This chain links TRBV3-1 with TRBJ2-7; 7 bases are shared with TRBD1. This CDR3 has 14 amino acids. Germline-derived CDR1 and CDR2 are LGHDT and YNNKEL (reference sequence). The J segment lost 3 bases and the V segment lost 4 bases, leaving 6 bases of the junction unmatched. CDR3 nucleotide sequence: TGTGCCAGCAGCCGAGGACAGGAGTACTACGAGCAGTACTTC. Translating gives CASSRGQEYYEQYF.

Many counts were recorded for this clonotype. This chain connects TRBV10-3 to TRBJ1-5; TRBD1 matches 10 bases. CDR1 and CDR2 from the germline V gene are ENHRY and SYGVKD. This CDR3 contains 14 residues. Trimming cost V 6 bases and J 4 bases; bases outside gene matches: 3. This CDR3 is CAIRGTGENQPQHF. CDR3 bases: TGTGCCATCAGGGGGACAGGGGAAAATCAGCCCCAGCATTTT.

This clonotype showed up many times. The chain carries TRBV6-1 and TRBJ1-1, with D perhaps matching TRBD1 (5 bases). Per germline, CDR1 MNHNS and CDR2 SASEGT. This CDR3 has 18 amino acids. The V end lost 0 bases, the J end lost 6 bases, and 23 bases lay between the germline ends. In nucleotides, the CDR3 is TGTGCCAGCAGTGAAGCGGGGGTCGTGGCAGGATCGAGAGCTGAAGCTTTCTTT. It is translated as CASSEAGVVAGSRAEAFF.

The chain employs TRBV7-6 and TRBJ2-5; TRBD1 matches at 7 bases. This CDR3 region has 15 residues. Germline lookup yields CDR1 SGHVS and CDR2 FNYEAQ. V was pared by 2 bases and J by 2 bases, with 5 bases of the junction left unmatched. The DNA for the CDR3 is TGTGCCAGCAGCTTAACAGGGGCTATACAAGAGACCCAGTACTTC. The encoded protein is CASSLTGAIQETQYF.

The sample holds one count of this clonotype. The chain couples TRBV30 to TRBJ1-1; TRBD1 aligns across 7 bases. The CDR3 runs 14 residues. The ends lost 0 bases at V and 1 base at J; junction bases unmatched: 2. The germline gives CDR1 GTSNPN, CDR2 SVGIG (reference sequence). The CDR3 is CAWSVGTENTEAFF. The CDR3 nucleotides read TGTGCCTGGAGTGTGGGGACAGAGAACACTGAAGCTTTCTTT.

This clonotype has ten or more counts. V gene TRBV7-2 combines with J gene TRBJ2-5; D could derive from TRBD1 or TRBD2 (5 bases each). V was shortened by 4 bases and J by 4 bases, with 10 bases between the two germline ends. Germline-derived CDR1 and CDR2 are SGHTA and FQGNSA. This CDR3 contains 13 residues. Here the CDR3 DNA reads TGTGCCAGCAGCTCCCCGAGGGGAGAGACCCAGTACTTC. Its protein product is CASSSPRGETQYF.

This chain connects TRBV11-3 to TRBJ2-1; 8 bases map to TRBD2. The CDR3 runs to 14 residues. Germline V gene sequence: CDR1 SGHNT, CDR2 YENEEA. Losses at the gene ends were 7 bases for V and 6 bases for J; bases not matched to a gene: 8. The CDR3 DNA reads TGTGCCAGCAAATCTACGAGCGGGAGCAATGAGCAGTTCTTC. Translated: CASKSTSGSNEQFF.

The table lists this clonotype with many counts. The V and J genes are TRBV11-3 and TRBJ1-3, with a weak D call TRBD1 (6 bases). This CDR3 region has 16 residues. Germline-derived CDR1 and CDR2 are SGHNT and YENEEA. The V and J ends lost 3 bases and 2 bases respectively, with 14 bases between them. CDR3 nucleotides: TGTGCCAGCAGCTTCCTTGACAGGAGAACTGGAAACACCATATATTTT. Translated, it gives CASSFLDRRTGNTIYF.

The CDR3 loop is CASSKQGRAEAFF. The DNA for the CDR3 is TGTGCCAGCAGCAAACAGGGCCGGGCTGAAGCTTTCTTT. J is TRBJ1-1 and V is TRBV14; a possible D gene is TRBD1 (6 bases). This CDR3 is 13 amino acids long. In germline, CDR1 is SGHDN, CDR2 FVKESK. V was clipped by 5 bases and J by 6 bases, with 13 bases between them.

The chain joins TRBV7-9 to TRBJ2-1; 12 nucleotides agree with TRBD2. The germline V gene encodes CDR1 SEHNR and CDR2 FQNEAQ (reference sequence). The CDR3 consists of 14 residues. V dropped 11 bases and J dropped 7; count of bases not matched to a gene: 9. The CDR3: CAARTSGASNEQFF. The CDR3, as DNA: TGTGCCGCCAGGACTAGCGGGGCTTCGAATGAGCAGTTCTTC.

Concerning this clonotype itself: This CDR3 is missing its conserved last phenylalanine or tryptophan, likely due to a read error. This sequence joins TRBV12-3 or TRBV12-4 and TRBJ2-7; TRBD1 might be the D (5 bases). There are 14 residues in the CDR3. Trimming took 5 bases from V and 1 from J, leaving 12 bases between them. The CDR3 reads CASSTTASSYEQYS. The CDR3 DNA sequence: TGTGCCAGCAGTACGACAGCCAGTTCCTACGAGCAGTACTCC.

V usage is TRBV18 and J usage is TRBJ2-5; maybe TRBD2 (5 bases). Trimming pared 5 bases from V and 2 bases from J, leaving 12 bases between. The CDR3 totals 14 residues. Germline V CDR1 and CDR2: KGHSH, LQKENI. The CDR3 DNA follows: TGTGCCAGCTCAAAAGCGGCGCGGCAAGAGACCCAGTACTTC. Translating it yields CASSKAARQETQYF.

In this sample, this clonotype turned up a few times. The genes are TRBV5-6 and TRBJ2-7; 9 bases fit TRBD1. J gave up 2 bases and V 4 bases, and 4 bases lay outside the gene matches. From germline, CDR1 is SGHDT and CDR2 YYEEEE. CDR3 size: 14 residues. CDR3 nucleotide sequence: TGTGCCAGCAGCGGGACAGGGACAGCCTACGAGCAGTACTTC. Protein product: CASSGTGTAYEQYF.